This is a list of T cell receptor beta chains from one sample in a study of blood T cell repertoires in COVID-19. Here immunoSEQ multiplex PCR was the method, and the copy in TCRdb shows in-frame clones only, minus some. The profile shows 430,000 or so clones, roughly 88% of them singletons. The specimen was PBMCs or T cells enriched from blood (not recorded which). Receptor source: a woman under 30 who had been exposed to COVID-19. Each CDR3 is given with its conserved first and last residue. D genes are given only for firm matches. Clone size is given for some rows only: seen once, a few or many times, or a class if the clone is expanded.

.	TRBV3-1/TRBV3-2	.	TRBJ1-5	TGTGCCAGCAGCCGAGGGCGGAATCAGCCCCAGCATTTT	CASSRGRNQPQHF
.	TRBV11-2	TRBD2	TRBJ2-3	TGTGCCAGCAGCCCCTCCCCTAGCGGGAGCCCTGGGCCCCATACGCAGTATTTT	CASSPSPSGSPGPHTQYF
.	TRBV6-8	TRBD2	TRBJ2-1	TGTGCCAGTCCGGAAACTAGCGGGAGGTCCTCGCTTGTGTTCTTC	CASPETSGRSSLVFF
.	TRBV5-1	TRBD2	TRBJ2-7	TGCGCCAGCAGCCCTAGCGGGGGGGCCTACGAGCAGTACTTC	CASSPSGGAYEQYF
.	TRBV15	.	TRBJ2-1	TGTGCCACCAGCCGGCCCATGACTGGACAAGACAATGAGCAGTTCTTC	CATSRPMTGQDNEQFF
.	TRBV7-8	TRBD2	TRBJ2-1	TGTGCCAGCAGCTTAGCGGTTAGCGGGGGTTCCTACAATGAGCAGTTCTTC	CASSLAVSGGSYNEQFF
.	TRBV10-3	TRBD2	TRBJ2-1	TGTGCCATCAGTGATCCGAGACTAGCGGGGGATTACAATGAGCAGTTCTTC	CAISDPRLAGDYNEQFF
.	TRBV2	.	TRBJ1-3	TGTGCCAGAGACACCGAAAACACCATATATTTT	CARDTENTIYF
.	TRBV4-1	.	TRBJ2-7	TGCGCCAGCAGCCAAGATCAAGGAGGTAACCCGGACGAGCAGTACTTC	CASSQDQGGNPDEQYF
.	TRBV5-3	.	TRBJ1-1	TGTGCCAGAAGCTTGGGAGGGGGGAACACTGAAGCTTTCTTT	CARSLGGGNTEAFF
.	TRBV5-8	TRBD1	TRBJ1-6	TGTGCCAGCAGCTGGACAGGGGGAAATTCACCCCTCCACTTT	CASSWTGGNSPLHF
.	TRBV7-9	.	TRBJ1-1	TGTGCCAGCAGCTTATCCCTATTCGGACAGCAGAACACTGAAGCTTTCTTT	CASSLSLFGQQNTEAFF
.	TRBV5-1	.	TRBJ2-3	TGCGCCAGCAGCTTTTCCGTCGGAGATACGCAGTATTTT	CASSFSVGDTQYF
few	TRBV7-2	TRBD1	TRBJ1-5	TGTGCCAGCAGCTTAACGGGACAGGTCAATCAGCCCCAGCATTTT	CASSLTGQVNQPQHF
.	TRBV3-1/TRBV3-2	TRBD1	TRBJ2-7	TGTGCCAGCAGCCGGGACAGGCCTAACTACGAGCAGTACTTC	CASSRDRPNYEQYF
once	TRBV9	TRBD1	TRBJ2-2	TGTGCCAGCAGCTTAGAGGGGGCGTCCACCGGGGAGCTGTTTTTT	CASSLEGASTGELFF
.	TRBV5-1	TRBD2	TRBJ2-5	TGCGCCAGTTTTGGGGAGAGAGCGGGGGAGACCCAGTACTTC	CASFGERAGETQYF
few	TRBV12-2	.	TRBJ1-5	TGTGCAAGTCGCTCGCACGGGAAGTCGGGCACAGGGGGCGCAGGCAATCAGCCCCAGCATTTT	CASRSHGKSGTGGAGNQPQHF
.	TRBV28	TRBD1	TRBJ2-7	TGTGCCAGCAGTTTATCTGGACAGGGTGGTGGCTACGAGCAGTACTTC	CASSLSGQGGGYEQYF
.	TRBV11-2	.	TRBJ1-1	TGTGCCAGCAGCTCTCAAGGGGCAAACACTGAAGCTTTCTTT	CASSSQGANTEAFF
.	TRBV9	.	TRBJ2-2	TGTGCCAGATTGGAGGGAAGGCCCGGGGAGCTGTTTTTT	CARLEGRPGELFF
few	TRBV2	.	TRBJ1-2	TGTGCCAGCAGTGAAGGTGGGGGGTTTAACTATGGCTACACCTTC	CASSEGGGFNYGYTF
.	TRBV2	.	TRBJ1-2	TGTGCCAGCAGACAGACAGCTTTCAACTATGGCTACACCTTC	CASRQTAFNYGYTF
.	TRBV6-2/TRBV6-3	TRBD2	TRBJ2-7	TGTGCCAGCAGTTACCGGAGCGGGAGCCTATACGAGCAGTACTTC	CASSYRSGSLYEQYF
once	TRBV5-1	.	TRBJ1-6	TGCGCCAGCAGCCAAGACGCGGGGAACGGGTATAATTCACCCCTCCACTTT	CASSQDAGNGYNSPLHF
.	TRBV13	TRBD1	TRBJ2-6	TGTGCCAGCAGCCCGGGACAGGGTTACGCCAACGTCCTGACTTTC	CASSPGQGYANVLTF
.	TRBV29-1	TRBD1	TRBJ2-7	TGCAGCGTACAGGGGGCGATTTCCTACGAGCAGTACTTC	CSVQGAISYEQYF
few	TRBV29-1	.	TRBJ1-4	TGCAGCGTTCGACTCCCTAATGAAAAACTGTTTTTT	CSVRLPNEKLFF
.	TRBV11-2	TRBD2	TRBJ2-1	TGTGCCAGCAGCCTCCAAGCGGGAGGGCCAGGTTCCTACAATGAGCAGTTCTTC	CASSLQAGGPGSYNEQFF
.	TRBV13	.	TRBJ2-7	TGTGCCAGCAGCGGCACTAGATATGAGCAGTACTTC	CASSGTRYEQYF
.	TRBV5-4	.	TRBJ2-5	TGTGCCAGCAGCTTGGGTCGACACTTAGGGGTAAGCGAGACCCAGTACTTC	CASSLGRHLGVSETQYF
.	TRBV28	.	TRBJ2-1	TGTGCCAGCAGGGACCTGGGACACCTCCCCGGTGAGCAGTTCTTC	CASRDLGHLPGEQFF
.	TRBV9	TRBD2	TRBJ2-1	TGTGCCAGCAGCGCGAGCGGGGCCGCCTCCTACAATGAGCAGTTCTTC	CASSASGAASYNEQFF
.	TRBV12-3/TRBV12-4	.	TRBJ1-2	TGTGCCAGCAGCTTCTCCACGGCGGGTGGCTACACCTTC	CASSFSTAGGYTF
.	TRBV28	TRBD1	TRBJ1-1	TGTGCCAGCAGGGTAGAGACAGGGGTCACTGAAGCTTTCTTT	CASRVETGVTEAFF
.	TRBV7-2	.	TRBJ2-3	TGTGCCAGCAGCTTAGGGACTCCAGATACGCAGTATTTT	CASSLGTPDTQYF
.	TRBV2	.	TRBJ1-1	TGTGCCAGCAGGGTGGGTTCAGGGTTTTACGAGAACACTGAAGCTTTCTTT	CASRVGSGFYENTEAFF
.	TRBV29-1	TRBD1	TRBJ1-2	TGCAGCGTTAACAGGGGCTCTGGCTACACCTTC	CSVNRGSGYTF
.	TRBV6-5	.	TRBJ1-6	TGTGCCAGCAGTCGGGAGGGGCCTCATTCACCCCTCCACTTT	CASSREGPHSPLHF
.	TRBV4-3	.	TRBJ1-2	TGCGCCAGCAGCCAAGATCTGGGGGGGATTTCTGGCTACACCTTC	CASSQDLGGISGYTF
.	TRBV15	TRBD1	TRBJ2-5	TGTGCCACCAGCAGAGATATTGGCCGGACAGGCTACCAAGAGACCCAGTACTTC	CATSRDIGRTGYQETQYF
.	TRBV7-2	TRBD2	TRBJ2-7	TGTGCCAGCAGCTTCGGGACTACGAGCTCCTACGAGCAGTACTTC	CASSFGTTSSYEQYF
.	TRBV18	.	TRBJ2-7	TGTGCCAGCTCCCGAGGGATCGACTACGAGCAGTACTTC	CASSRGIDYEQYF
.	TRBV6-5	TRBD1	TRBJ2-4	TGTGCCAGCAGGAGGACAGGGATCGGAAACATTCAGTACTTC	CASRRTGIGNIQYF
.	TRBV7-9	.	TRBJ2-5	TGTGCCAGCAGCTTTCCTCAGCAGGGAGAGACCCAGTACTTC	CASSFPQQGETQYF
.	TRBV11-3	TRBD1	TRBJ2-7	TGTGCCAGCAGCTTAGACGCGACAGGGTCAAGGGAGCAGTACTTC	CASSLDATGSREQYF
.	TRBV6-5	.	TRBJ1-2	TGTGCCAGCAGTTCAGGAGGCTACACCTTC	CASSSGGYTF
once	TRBV28	.	TRBJ1-1	TGTGCCAGCAGTTTACAGGGGCGCACTGAAGCTTTCTTT	CASSLQGRTEAFF
once	TRBV4-2	TRBD1	TRBJ2-1	TGTGCCAGCAGCCAACCGGGACAGGCCTACAATGAGCAGTTCTTC	CASSQPGQAYNEQFF
.	TRBV15	TRBD1	TRBJ1-4	TGTGCCACCAGCAGTACAGGGGGTGAAAAACTGTTTTTT	CATSSTGGEKLFF
few	TRBV5-1	.	TRBJ2-4	TGCGCCAGCAGGCGGGGACAGCCGAAGGAAAACATTCAGTACTTC	CASRRGQPKENIQYF
.	TRBV25-1	TRBD2	TRBJ2-5	TGTGCCAGCATCCCCAGTGGGGGACTAGCGTCTCGGGAGACCCAGTACTTC	CASIPSGGLASRETQYF
few	TRBV5-6	TRBD2	TRBJ2-1	TGTGCCAGCAGCTTGACTAGCGGGGTCGGTGAGCAGTTCTTC	CASSLTSGVGEQFF
.	TRBV4-2	.	TRBJ2-7	TGTGCCAGCAGCTATACGCCAGGGGACTACGAGCAGTACTTC	CASSYTPGDYEQYF
.	TRBV13	TRBD2	TRBJ2-1	TGTGCCAGCAGTCTTCCTAAATTCGGGGCTAGCGGGGGGGCCACTGAGCAGTTCTTC	CASSLPKFGASGGATEQFF
.	TRBV7-9	TRBD2	TRBJ2-2	TGTGCCAGCAGCCCGGGACTAGCGGCGACCGGGGAGCTGTTTTTT	CASSPGLAATGELFF
.	TRBV4-1	.	TRBJ1-1	TGCGCCAGCAGCCATCCCCCGGCAGGGGACACTGAAGCTTTCTTT	CASSHPPAGDTEAFF
.	TRBV3-1/TRBV3-2	.	TRBJ2-7	TGTGCCAGCAGCCACAATTCCGACCCGGCGGGCGAGCAGTACTTC	CASSHNSDPAGEQYF
.	TRBV7-2	.	TRBJ2-7	TGTGCCAGCAGCTCCAGAAGCTCCTACGAGCAGTACTTC	CASSSRSSYEQYF